This T cell receptor (beta chain) was recovered during a study of blood T cell repertoires in COVID-19 (dated by TCRdb to 2019 to 2021). About the full investigation: The collaborator samples originated in the United States, Italy and Spain and spanned the acute and convalescent phases of COVID-19. The repertoires were released in a freely available public database intended as a resource for research on the immune response to SARS-CoV-2. The samples were drawn from two sources: the first 160 participants of the ongoing ImmuneRACE study, and 1,254 subjects contributed by 6 global collaborators. The dataset comprised deeply sampled blood TCRbeta repertoires from subjects exposed to, actively infected with, or recovered from COVID-19. The material from the prospective study consisted of cDNA or gDNA derived from T cells, B-cell-depleted T cells, or PBMCs. Nearly every sample came with metadata listing a de-identified subject ID, COVID-19 status, age in years and sex. Where available, HLA class I and class II types were taken from metadata supplied by the sample provider and were not determined by assay-based typing.

Each collaborating institution followed its own protocols to collect whole blood in K2EDTA tubes. For TCRbeta analysis, collaborators shipped samples as frozen whole blood, isolated PBMCs, or DNA extracted from either of those sample types. Overall study outcomes, separate from this receptor: Clinical and demographic metadata were provided uncurated, with the amount varying by source and participant.

Its CDR3 holds 15 amino acids, cysteine through phenylalanine. The entry retains the CDR3 DNA only, 45 bases that are in frame from base 1. Trimming accounts for 4 bases at V and 7 bases at J, while the number of junction bases matched to no gene is 9. Looking up the germline V gene yields CDR1 SGDLS and CDR2 YYNGEE. The immunoSEQ Assay, a bias-controlled multiplex PCR, was used to amplify TCRbeta CDR3 regions from genomic DNA. Under the source paper's analysis protocol: The number of nucleated cells in each sample was estimated from the amplification of reference gene primers within the assay. Sequence reads were collapsed and filtered to measure the absolute abundance of every unique TCRbeta CDR3 rearrangement. Productive Simpson clonality was computed per sample as the square root of Simpson's diversity index over productive rearrangements. Sourced from immuneACCESS, this table was stored by TCRdb with only in-frame sequences that have V and J called. A share of the clones is absent; for the studies checked, an unresolved V gene accounts for under half, and the remainder has no known explanation. V and J calls and clone size are copied from that table; D and trimming were computed from the DNA. The sample table lists 150,000 to 200,000 clones, around 90% of them with a count of one. The biggest ten clones account for approximately 6.7% of the sample.

Only a few counts were recorded for this clone. The antigen it binds to is not known. Base qualities are missing; no much larger clone stands one base away. This TCR came from a man aged 35 to 55 with acute or convalescent COVID-19. The sequence joins TRBV9 to TRBJ2-7, with 12 central nucleotides matching TRBD2. The sequenced sample consisted of peripheral blood. The CDR3 in this case is CASSPSGGAIGEQYF. The nucleotide sequence is TGTGCCAGCAGCCCTAGCGGGGGGGCTATAGGAGAGCAGTACTTC.